The rows below give T cell receptor beta chains drawn from one sample of a study of OX40 agonist ivuxolimab in advanced cancers. Generated by immunoSEQ multiplex PCR, the TCRdb table keeps only in-frame clones and is missing some. This sample yields tens of thousands of clones, of which 70% to 90% are seen a single time; 5.5% to 7.5% belongs to the top ten. Sequencing used CD4+ or CD8+ T cells sorted from blood, obtained in a trial of the OX40 agonist ivuxolimab. Receptors originate from an adult with an advanced solid tumor such as melanoma, head and neck, liver or kidney cancer. Each CDR3 is given with its conserved first and last residue. Fields, in order: J gene, clone size, V gene, D gene, CDR3 DNA, CDR3 protein. D genes are given only for firm matches. Where a row states a size, it is once, few, many or the class of an expanded clone; other rows omit it.

j_gene: TRBJ2-5
abundance: once
v_gene: TRBV7-2
d_gene: TRBD2
CDR3nt: TGTGCCAGCAGCCCGAGACTAGCGCAAGAGACCCAGTACTTC
CDR3aa: CASSPRLAQETQYF

j_gene: TRBJ2-1
abundance: -
v_gene: TRBV6-6
d_gene: -
CDR3nt: TGTGCCAGCAGTTACGCAGGCCGCGAGCAGTTCTTC
CDR3aa: CASSYAGREQFF

j_gene: TRBJ1-1
abundance: -
v_gene: TRBV25-1
d_gene: TRBD1
CDR3nt: TGTGCCAGCAGTGGACAGGGAAGTAACACTGAAGCTTTCTTT
CDR3aa: CASSGQGSNTEAFF

j_gene: TRBJ2-7
abundance: -
v_gene: TRBV30
d_gene: -
CDR3nt: TGTGCCTGGACCCGGGATCCTCCCTACGAGCAGTACTTC
CDR3aa: CAWTRDPPYEQYF

j_gene: TRBJ1-2
abundance: -
v_gene: TRBV10-3
d_gene: -
CDR3nt: TGTGCCATCAGGAGAGTATGGACCGATGGCTACACCTTC
CDR3aa: CAIRRVWTDGYTF

j_gene: TRBJ2-5
abundance: -
v_gene: TRBV5-5
d_gene: TRBD2
CDR3nt: TGTGCCAGCAGCCCTAGCGGGAGACAAGAGACCCAGTACTTC
CDR3aa: CASSPSGRQETQYF

j_gene: TRBJ2-6
abundance: -
v_gene: TRBV5-1
d_gene: -
CDR3nt: TGCGCCAGCAGTCTTAACATCCGAGCCAACGTCCTGACTTTC
CDR3aa: CASSLNIRANVLTF

j_gene: TRBJ2-7
abundance: once
v_gene: TRBV27
d_gene: -
CDR3nt: TGTGCCAGCAGTTTATCTTTCCGGGGGGCCCCCTACGAGCAGTACTTC
CDR3aa: CASSLSFRGAPYEQYF

j_gene: TRBJ1-6
abundance: -
v_gene: TRBV11-2
d_gene: -
CDR3nt: TGTGCCAGCAGCTTAGCGGCAGGTCTTTATAATTCACCCCTCCACTTT
CDR3aa: CASSLAAGLYNSPLHF

j_gene: TRBJ2-7
abundance: -
v_gene: TRBV6-5
d_gene: TRBD2
CDR3nt: TGTGCCAGCAGTTACTGGGGCGGGAGCAACGAGCAGTACTTC
CDR3aa: CASSYWGGSNEQYF

j_gene: TRBJ2-7
abundance: -
v_gene: TRBV30
d_gene: -
CDR3nt: TGTGCCTGGAGTGTGGGGTTCTACGAGCAGTACTTC
CDR3aa: CAWSVGFYEQYF

j_gene: TRBJ1-2
abundance: -
v_gene: TRBV28
d_gene: TRBD1
CDR3nt: TGTGCCAGCAGTCCCGGGACAGGGCCTAACTATGGCTACACCTTC
CDR3aa: CASSPGTGPNYGYTF

j_gene: TRBJ2-5
abundance: once
v_gene: TRBV11-2
d_gene: -
CDR3nt: TGTGCCAGCAGCTTAGATCTCTGGTACCAAGAGACCCAGTACTTC
CDR3aa: CASSLDLWYQETQYF

j_gene: TRBJ1-2
abundance: few
v_gene: TRBV5-1
d_gene: TRBD1
CDR3nt: TGCGCCAGCAGCCAGAAGGGGGCGAGCTATGGCTACACCTTC
CDR3aa: CASSQKGASYGYTF

j_gene: TRBJ2-7
abundance: -
v_gene: TRBV19
d_gene: -
CDR3nt: TGTGCCAGTAGTATACAGGCTAGCTCCTACGAGCAGTACTTC
CDR3aa: CASSIQASSYEQYF

j_gene: TRBJ1-6
abundance: few
v_gene: TRBV28
d_gene: TRBD1
CDR3nt: TGTGCCAGCAGTGCCAGACAGGGGGCGAATTCACCCCTCCACTTT
CDR3aa: CASSARQGANSPLHF

j_gene: TRBJ2-3
abundance: -
v_gene: TRBV6-6
d_gene: -
CDR3nt: TGTGCCAGCAGTTACACAGGTAACACAGATACGCAGTATTTT
CDR3aa: CASSYTGNTDTQYF

j_gene: TRBJ1-2
abundance: few
v_gene: TRBV4-2
d_gene: -
CDR3nt: TGTGCCAGCAGCACGACAGTGGGCTATGGCTACACCTTC
CDR3aa: CASSTTVGYGYTF

j_gene: TRBJ2-7
abundance: -
v_gene: TRBV7-8
d_gene: -
CDR3nt: TGTGCCAGCAGCTTACCCGGGGCATGGAACGAGCAGTACTTC
CDR3aa: CASSLPGAWNEQYF

j_gene: TRBJ2-3
abundance: once
v_gene: TRBV5-6
d_gene: TRBD1
CDR3nt: TGTGCCAGCAGCCCATTCGACAGGGCCCGGACAGATACGCAGTATTTT
CDR3aa: CASSPFDRARTDTQYF

j_gene: TRBJ1-2
abundance: once
v_gene: TRBV2
d_gene: -
CDR3nt: TGTGCCAGCAGTCCCTCCCGAGGGGGAGATGGCTACACCTTC
CDR3aa: CASSPSRGGDGYTF

j_gene: TRBJ2-7
abundance: once
v_gene: TRBV19
d_gene: -
CDR3nt: TGTGCCAGTACCCGGGACGGCGGCTCTCCTTACTACGAGCAGTACTTC
CDR3aa: CASTRDGGSPYYEQYF

j_gene: TRBJ2-3
abundance: -
v_gene: TRBV11-2
d_gene: TRBD2
CDR3nt: TGTGCCAGCAGCGGCGATAAAGAACGGCGGGGGGGCCCGAGAGATACGCAGTATTTT
CDR3aa: CASSGDKERRGGPRDTQYF

j_gene: TRBJ2-7
abundance: -
v_gene: TRBV11-3
d_gene: -
CDR3nt: TGTGCCAGCAGCTTACAGGGTCCGCAGTACTTC
CDR3aa: CASSLQGPQYF

j_gene: TRBJ1-1
abundance: -
v_gene: TRBV9
d_gene: -
CDR3nt: TGTGCCAGCAGGCCGACCGGGGGACAGAACACTGAAGCTTTCTTT
CDR3aa: CASRPTGGQNTEAFF

j_gene: TRBJ1-6
abundance: -
v_gene: TRBV18
d_gene: -
CDR3nt: TGTGCCAGCTCACCGCGGACCGAAAATAATTCACCCCTCCACTTT
CDR3aa: CASSPRTENNSPLHF

j_gene: TRBJ1-1
abundance: -
v_gene: TRBV7-9
d_gene: -
CDR3nt: TGTGCCAGCAGCTTAGGTGCCGGCACTGAAGCTTTCTTT
CDR3aa: CASSLGAGTEAFF

j_gene: TRBJ1-1
abundance: -
v_gene: TRBV6-5
d_gene: -
CDR3nt: TGTGCCAGCAGTTCTTCCGGTAGACAGAGAAAAGCTTTCTTT
CDR3aa: CASSSSGRQRKAFF

j_gene: TRBJ2-2
abundance: -
v_gene: TRBV14
d_gene: -
CDR3nt: TGTGCCAGCAGCCAGAGGGGAACCGGGGAGCTGTTTTTT
CDR3aa: CASSQRGTGELFF

j_gene: TRBJ2-1
abundance: -
v_gene: TRBV11-2
d_gene: -
CDR3nt: TGTGCCAGCAGCCCCGGGGCGGGGACCCACAATGAGCAGTTCTTC
CDR3aa: CASSPGAGTHNEQFF

j_gene: TRBJ2-3
abundance: -
v_gene: TRBV7-2
d_gene: -
CDR3nt: TGTGCCAGCAGCTTTCGGCCTAGCGGCACAGATACGCAGTATTTT
CDR3aa: CASSFRPSGTDTQYF

j_gene: TRBJ1-3
abundance: -
v_gene: TRBV9
d_gene: -
CDR3nt: TGTGCCAGCAGCGACTTCTCTGGAAACACCATATATTTT
CDR3aa: CASSDFSGNTIYF

j_gene: TRBJ1-2
abundance: once
v_gene: TRBV6-1
d_gene: -
CDR3nt: TGTGCCAGCAGTGAGCGAGGGAAATATGGCTACACCTTC
CDR3aa: CASSERGKYGYTF

j_gene: TRBJ2-1
abundance: -
v_gene: TRBV2
d_gene: TRBD2
CDR3nt: TGTGCCAGCTGGAGCGGGACCCAGAGCTACAATGAGCAGTTCTTC
CDR3aa: CASWSGTQSYNEQFF

j_gene: TRBJ1-3
abundance: -
v_gene: TRBV11-3
d_gene: -
CDR3nt: TGTGCCAGCAGCTCCCGGGGGGCGTCTGGAAACACCATATATTTT
CDR3aa: CASSSRGASGNTIYF

j_gene: TRBJ1-2
abundance: -
v_gene: TRBV6-5
d_gene: TRBD1
CDR3nt: TGTGCCAGCCGAACGGACAGGCCGAAGTTCGGCTACACCTTC
CDR3aa: CASRTDRPKFGYTF

j_gene: TRBJ1-6
abundance: -
v_gene: TRBV19
d_gene: -
CDR3nt: TGTGCCAGTAAGAAGCAGGGCGATTCACCCCTCCACTTT
CDR3aa: CASKKQGDSPLHF

j_gene: TRBJ2-5
abundance: -
v_gene: TRBV7-9
d_gene: TRBD1
CDR3nt: TGTGCCAGCAGCTTCCAGACAGGGTTGGAGACCCAGTACTTC
CDR3aa: CASSFQTGLETQYF

j_gene: TRBJ2-7
abundance: -
v_gene: TRBV7-8
d_gene: -
CDR3nt: TGTGCCAGCAGCTGGGTGGCAGGGGTGGTAAGCGAGCAGTACTTC
CDR3aa: CASSWVAGVVSEQYF

j_gene: TRBJ2-7
abundance: -
v_gene: TRBV4-1
d_gene: TRBD1
CDR3nt: TGCGCCAGCAGCCGCGGGACAGGGTGGTCCTACGAGCAGTACTTC
CDR3aa: CASSRGTGWSYEQYF

j_gene: TRBJ1-1
abundance: -
v_gene: TRBV19
d_gene: TRBD1
CDR3nt: TGTGCCAGTAGTATACAGGGGGCTGTGACTGAAGCTTTCTTT
CDR3aa: CASSIQGAVTEAFF

j_gene: TRBJ2-6
abundance: -
v_gene: TRBV7-9
d_gene: -
CDR3nt: TGTGCCAGCAGCCCTCGGAGTGGGGCCAACGTCCTGACTTTC
CDR3aa: CASSPRSGANVLTF

j_gene: TRBJ1-3
abundance: -
v_gene: TRBV30
d_gene: -
CDR3nt: TGTGCCTGGAGTGTTGGACGGAACTCTGGAAACACCATATATTTT
CDR3aa: CAWSVGRNSGNTIYF

j_gene: TRBJ1-2
abundance: few
v_gene: TRBV7-2
d_gene: -
CDR3nt: TGTGCCAGCAGCTTAGCCGGGGGATATGGCTACACCTTC
CDR3aa: CASSLAGGYGYTF

j_gene: TRBJ1-2
abundance: -
v_gene: TRBV2
d_gene: -
CDR3nt: TGTGCCAGCAATGGCGGGGGGCGGGGTTATGGCTACACCTTC
CDR3aa: CASNGGGRGYGYTF

j_gene: TRBJ2-7
abundance: -
v_gene: TRBV6-5
d_gene: TRBD2
CDR3nt: TGTGCCAGCAGTTACTCGAGACTAGCGTACGAGCAGTACTTC
CDR3aa: CASSYSRLAYEQYF

j_gene: TRBJ2-7
abundance: -
v_gene: TRBV27
d_gene: -
CDR3nt: TGTGCCAGCAGTTTAACGCGGGAAGCCTTCTCCGAGCAGTACTTC
CDR3aa: CASSLTREAFSEQYF

j_gene: TRBJ2-7
abundance: -
v_gene: TRBV7-3
d_gene: -
CDR3nt: TGTGCCAGCAGCTTAGAGACCTGGAGCGAGCAGTACTTC
CDR3aa: CASSLETWSEQYF

j_gene: TRBJ1-4
abundance: once
v_gene: TRBV5-1
d_gene: -
CDR3nt: TGCGCCAGCAAGAAGGAGACGGGGCTCGGTGAAAAACTGTTTTTT
CDR3aa: CASKKETGLGEKLFF

j_gene: TRBJ1-2
abundance: -
v_gene: TRBV29-1
d_gene: TRBD1
CDR3nt: TGCAGCGTCCAATCGACAGGGGATTATGGCTACACCTTC
CDR3aa: CSVQSTGDYGYTF

j_gene: TRBJ2-3
abundance: -
v_gene: TRBV5-1
d_gene: -
CDR3nt: TGCGCCAGCAGCCGGGGAGGGGGGGCCGTGGATACGCAGTATTTT
CDR3aa: CASSRGGGAVDTQYF

j_gene: TRBJ1-2
abundance: -
v_gene: TRBV6-6
d_gene: -
CDR3nt: TGTGCCAGCAGTCACTCCGGGGTAGGCGGCTACACCTTC
CDR3aa: CASSHSGVGGYTF

j_gene: TRBJ1-6
abundance: -
v_gene: TRBV2
d_gene: TRBD1
CDR3nt: TGTGCCAGCAGTCCGGACAGGGGAAATTCACCCCTCCACTTT
CDR3aa: CASSPDRGNSPLHF